These 7 T cell receptor beta chains were all obtained from the same sample, sequenced in a study of Tregs in tolerant kidney transplant recipients (dated by TCRdb to about 2019). The time point label on this specimen signifies: 6 months after combined kidney and bone marrow transplant. The transplants used related donors along with nonmyeloablative bone marrow transplantation, and in the human trials mixed chimerism was transient. Libraries were prepared through the immunoSEQ multiplex PCR assay. Entries here come from immuneACCESS through TCRdb and include only in-frame sequences with V and J called. Some clones fail to appear in such tables; in the studies checked, an unresolved V gene covers under half of the shortfall, and the cause of the remainder is unknown. In all, the sample holds approximately 60,000 clones, and approximately 87% of those were seen once. In total, the top ten clones hold about 4% of the sample.

The sequencing here drew on CD4+ T cells from blood (PBMCs), taken 6 months after the transplant. The source of these receptors is a human patient who received a combined kidney and bone marrow transplant. Following transplantation, part of the T cell population may be supplied by the graft donor rather than the patient.

The rearrangement uses TRBV27 and TRBJ1-1; possibly TRBD1 for D (5 bases). CDR3 length: 14 amino acids. Germline CDR1 reads MNHEY; CDR2 reads SMNVEV (reference sequence). The V gene lost 5 bases and the J gene lost 5 bases, with 15 bases spanning the gap. The chain's CDR3 is CASSAISGWTEAFF. The CDR3 DNA is TGTGCCAGCAGTGCGATTTCAGGGTGGACTGAAGCTTTCTTT.

The chain joins TRBV29-1 to TRBJ1-2; 8 bases are shared with TRBD1. After removal of 0 bases from V and 8 bases from J, the junction contained 2 bases not matched to a gene. The CDR3 runs to 12 residues. Germline CDR1 SQVTM, CDR2 ANQGSEA. CDR3 nucleotides: TGCAGCGTTGAAGACAGGGGGCAAGGCTACACCTTC. Translation: CSVEDRGQGYTF.

The rearrangement uses TRBV7-2 and TRBJ1-6; weak D call: TRBD1 (5 bases). This CDR3 is 17 amino acids long. The V and J ends lost 0 bases and 5 bases respectively, with 14 bases between them. Germline assignment: CDR1 SGHTA and CDR2 FQGNSA. The CDR3 is CASSLAGRATNNSPLHF. In DNA, the CDR3 is TGTGCCAGCAGCTTAGCTGGCAGGGCGACCAATAATTCACCCCTCCACTTT.

The chain joins TRBV7-2 to TRBJ2-7; D gene uncertain. Germline CDR1 reads SGHTA; CDR2 reads FQGNSA. This CDR3 comprises 14 residues. V was clipped by 1 base and J by 2 bases, with 9 bases between them. The CDR3 region has the DNA TGTGCCAGCAGCTTAGACTCTTTTCCCTACGAGCAGTACTTC. The encoded protein is CASSLDSFPYEQYF. Full variable domain (rest looked up from reference TRBV7-2 and TRBJ2-7): GAGVSQSPSNKVTEKGKDVELRCDPISGHTALYWYRQSLGQGLEFLIYFQGNSAPDKSGLPSDRFSAERTGGSVSTLTIQRTQQEDSAVYLCASSLDSFPYEQYFGPGTRLTVT.

This clone was seen a single time. The rearrangement uses TRBV7-9 and TRBJ1-2; D remains unclear. The CDR3 contains 14 residues. The V gene's germline CDR1 is SEHNR and CDR2 FQNEAQ (reference sequence). Trimming removed 0 bases at V and 4 bases at J, with 9 bases between. CDR3 DNA sequence: TGTGCCAGCAGCTTAGCTAGCTCCGCCTATGGCTACACCTTC. This encodes CASSLASSAYGYTF.

This sequence joins TRBV5-4 and TRBJ1-1; D is ambiguous. Germline CDR1 SGHNT, CDR2 YYREEE (reference sequence). V was pared by 4 bases and J by 4 bases, with 14 bases between. The CDR3 consists of 14 residues. The CDR3 here is CASSPVGSGTEAFF. The DNA for the CDR3 is TGTGCCAGCAGCCCCGTGGGTAGCGGCACTGAAGCTTTCTTT.

The genes are TRBV5-1 and TRBJ2-5, with 8 positions matching TRBD2. There are 14 residues in the CDR3. Per the germline V gene, CDR1 is SGHRS and CDR2 is YFSETQ. V dropped 2 bases and J dropped 2; count of bases not matched to a gene: 2. CDR3 amino acids: CASSLAGVQETQYF. In DNA form, the CDR3 reads TGCGCCAGCAGCTTAGCGGGGGTTCAAGAGACCCAGTACTTC.